This TCR beta chain was captured in a study of CD8+ T cells in alopecia areata. This clone occurred a few times. The CDR3 consists of 13 residues. Looked up from germline, CDR1 is SGHNT and CDR2 is YYREEE (reference sequence). Trimming stripped 2 bases from V and 5 bases from J, with 11 bases between. Once RNA had been extracted, it was reverse transcribed into cDNA to act as the sequencing template. Data came from immunoSEQ multiplex PCR; TCRdb stores just in-frame clones and leaves some out. In the table there are over 150,000 clones, around 60% of which are singletons. The receptor's source is a human donor with alopecia areata. The V and J genes are TRBV5-4 and TRBJ2-7; maybe TRBD2 (6 bases). Sequences were derived from CD4+ T cells sorted from blood, sampled at week 0. The CDR3 loop reads CASSFGRGNEQYF. CDR3 in DNA: TGTGCCAGCAGCTTCGGTCGGGGGAACGAGCAGTACTTC. Using reference TRBV5-4 and TRBJ2-7 for the parts outside the CDR3, the full variable domain is ETGVTQSPTHLIKTRGQQVTLRCSSQSGHNTVSWYQQALGQGPQFIFQYYREEENGRGNFPPRFSGLQFPNYSSELNVNALELDDSALYLCASSFGRGNEQYFGPGTRLTVT.